The 6 T cell receptor beta chains presented below share a single source sample, sequenced in a study of T cell repertoires in cytomegalovirus infection. The antigens of these receptors remain unknown. From the reads, TCRdb called clonotypes with MiXCR, one entry per CDR3 protein. The table includes about 130,000 distinct CDR3 sequences, around 30% detected once. The material sequenced was CD8+ T cells from cultured PBMCs, taken from culture after CMV antigen stimulation. The receptors come from a human donor in good health (CMV status not recorded). Some clones in this sample may be carry-over from other donors' samples.

J is TRBJ1-1 and V is TRBV19, with D uncertain. Trimming took off 6 bases at V and 4 bases at J, with 9 bases between the two ends. Germline CDR1 reads LNHDA; CDR2 reads SQIVND (reference sequence). The CDR3 sequence is 12 residues long. The CDR3: CASRESVTEAFF. The CDR3 region has the DNA TGTGCCAGTAGAGAAAGCGTCACTGAAGCTTTCTTT.

The rearrangement uses TRBV7-2 and TRBJ1-1; D is possibly TRBD1 (5 bases). This CDR3 is 13 amino acids long. Per germline, CDR1 SGHTA and CDR2 FQGNSA. The V end was cut by 5 bases, the J end by 4 bases, with 11 bases between. CDR3 region: CASSPQVGTEAFF. The CDR3 DNA reads as TGTGCCAGCAGCCCACAGGTGGGCACTGAAGCTTTCTTT.

This clonotype was seen a single time. J is TRBJ2-1 and V is TRBV4-1; 9 nucleotides line up with TRBD2. Trimming cost V 1 base and J 4 bases; bases outside gene matches: 5. This CDR3 spans 16 amino acids. CDR1 is MGHRA and CDR2 is YSYEKL in the germline V gene. Here the CDR3 DNA reads TGCGCCAGCAGCCAAGTTCCAGCGGGGGGTTACAATGAGCAGTTCTTC. Its protein product is CASSQVPAGGYNEQFF.

This chain links TRBV7-9 with TRBJ2-5; TRBD1 aligns across 8 bases. With V trimmed by 4 bases and J by 4 bases, 5 bases remained unmatched. Germline CDR1 SEHNR, CDR2 FQNEAQ (reference sequence). The CDR3 is 14 amino acids. This CDR3 is CASSSTGDRETQYF. As DNA, the CDR3 is TGTGCCAGCAGCTCGACAGGGGATCGAGAGACCCAGTACTTC.

In this sample, this clonotype turned up a few times. The chain is built from TRBV11-2 and TRBJ2-5; D uncertain. Trimming pared 1 base from V and 5 bases from J, leaving 14 bases between. Germline V gene lookup returns CDR1 SGHAT and CDR2 FQNNGV. This CDR3 has 15 amino acids. The CDR3 DNA follows: TGTGCCAGCAGCTTAGTCTTTCCCTTGGGCGAGACCCAGTACTTC. It encodes CASSLVFPLGETQYF.

V gene TRBV7-2 combines with J gene TRBJ2-1, with 7 bases fitting TRBD2. Germline V lookup: CDR1 SGHTA, CDR2 FQGNSA. This CDR3 is 16 amino acids long. The ends lost 7 bases at V and 0 bases at J; junction bases unmatched: 9. CDR3: CASNLGGGGSYNEQFF. The CDR3 DNA reads TGTGCCAGCAATCTAGGAGGCGGGGGCTCCTACAATGAGCAGTTCTTC.